The rows below give T cell receptor beta chains drawn from one sample of a study of cytomegalovirus exposure and HLA in healthy donors. Only in-frame clones appear in the TCRdb table, and some are missing; sequencing was by immunoSEQ multiplex PCR. The sample includes 200,000 or so clones, roughly 82% of them seen just once. The source material was PBMCs. The receptors shown here come from a woman in her thirties in good health and CMV-seropositive. Both conserved end residues are part of each CDR3. The listing skips clone size in some rows; elsewhere it reads once, few, many or a size class.

clone_size v_call cdr3_aa
few TRBV6-5 CASSSSYGYTF
- TRBV18 CASSQGQGSVNEQFF
- TRBV16 CASSPGQPNQPQHF
many TRBV28 CASSFLDRNTEAFF
medium-sized TRBV5-4 CASRPGTSVEQYF
- TRBV6-5 CASRRDSKNTEAFF
- TRBV5-1 CASSLRGYEQYF
- TRBV5-1 CASSLSSGGETQYF
- TRBV11-3 CASSPRLAAYNEQFF
- TRBV9 CASSPGRGSSYNEQFF
- TRBV11-2 CASSSGTSGRGTDTQYF
- TRBV18 CASSRPGQAKGYTF